The 25 T cell receptor beta chains below all came from one sample that was sequenced in a study of blood T cell repertoires in COVID-19 (dated by TCRdb to 2018 to 2020). Libraries were prepared through the immunoSEQ multiplex PCR assay. TCRdb retrieved this table from immuneACCESS and kept in-frame rearrangements only. Not all clones are present; in checked studies, unresolved V genes account for under half, and no reason is known for the remainder. This sample holds over 50,000 clones; around 87% were observed only once. 6.6% of the sample rests with the top ten. The sample was peripheral blood. All receptors come from a man in his 60s with acute or convalescent COVID-19.

The table lists this clone with many counts. The genes are TRBV7-8 and TRBJ1-2; D gene unclear. The CDR3 runs 13 residues. V lost 3 bases and J lost 2, with 7 bases in between. CDR1 is SGHVS, CDR2 FQNEAQ, per germline. The CDR3 DNA sequence: TGTGCCAGCAGCTTGGAGTTAAACTATGGCTACACCTTC. It specifies CASSLELNYGYTF.

This clone has just one count. The V and J genes are TRBV6-5 and TRBJ2-7, with 7 nucleotides matching TRBD1. The V and J ends lost 8 bases and 6 bases, in that order; junction bases with no gene match: 16. This CDR3 contains 15 residues. Germline lookup yields CDR1 MNHEY and CDR2 SVGAGI. In DNA form, the CDR3 reads TGTGCCAGCGGACTGTCACAGGGGTATGTGGCCGAGCAGTACTTC. This translates into CASGLSQGYVAEQYF.

The chain recombines TRBV7-2 with TRBJ2-1, with 11 bases that match TRBD2. The V segment lost 5 bases and the J segment 5 bases; nucleotides outside the gene matches: 8. This CDR3 contains 16 residues. Germline-derived CDR1 and CDR2 are SGHTA and FQGNSA. CDR3 protein: CASSTGIAGGHNEQFF. For the CDR3, the DNA is TGTGCCAGCAGCACCGGGATAGCGGGGGGGCACAATGAGCAGTTCTTC.

The V gene is TRBV10-3, the J gene TRBJ1-2, with a weak D call TRBD1 (5 bases). This CDR3 has 14 amino acids. Germline loops: CDR1 ENHRY, CDR2 SYGVKD. The germline V and J ends were trimmed by 3 bases and 5 bases, with 13 bases remaining between them. CDR3 nucleotides: TGTGCCATCAGTGAAACCCCCAGGGATTATGGCTACACCTTC. It yields the protein CAISETPRDYGYTF.

The chain combines TRBV4-3 with TRBJ2-7, with 8 bases lining up with TRBD1. V was pared by 1 base and J by 4 bases, with 0 bases of the junction left unmatched. This CDR3 is 13 amino acids long. Looked up from germline, CDR1 is LGHNA and CDR2 is YSLEER. Here the CDR3 reads CASSQGTGYEQYF. The CDR3 nucleotides are TGCGCCAGCAGCCAAGGGACAGGGTACGAGCAGTACTTC.

The CDR3 nucleotides are TGTGCCAGTAGTATAGGCCAGGGCGCTTCCTACGAGCAGTACTTC. Protein product: CASSIGQGASYEQYF. This chain connects TRBV19 to TRBJ2-7; possible D gene TRBD1, 5 bases. The V gene lost 1 base and the J gene lost 1 base, with 11 bases spanning the gap. Germline CDR1 reads LNHDA; CDR2 reads SQIVND (reference sequence). This CDR3 has 15 residues.

The J gene is TRBJ1-5, the V gene TRBV7-3; D may be TRBD1 (6 bases). CDR3 length: 16 residues. Trimming left V 2 bases short and J 2 bases short, with 13 bases between. CDR1 and CDR2 (germline): SGHTA, FQGTGA. The CDR3 sequence: CASSLQNREGNQPQHF. The CDR3 nucleotides read TGTGCCAGCAGCTTACAAAACAGGGAAGGCAATCAGCCCCAGCATTTT. The whole variable domain, remainder taken from reference TRBV7-3 and TRBJ1-5, is GAGVSQTPSNKVTEKGKYVELRCDPISGHTALYWYRQSLGQGPEFLIYFQGTGAADDSGLPNDRFFAVRPEGSVSTLKIQRTERGDSAVYLCASSLQNREGNQPQHFGDGTRLSIL.

The chain carries TRBV6-2 or TRBV6-3 and TRBJ1-1; 9 bases fit TRBD1. V gave up 5 bases and J gave up 4 bases; unmatched junction bases: 8. This CDR3 contains 15 residues. Germline CDR1 is MNHEY and CDR2 is SVGEGT. The CDR3 bases are TGTGCCAGCAGTGCCCCGGGACAGGGTAGCACTGAAGCTTTCTTT. Translating gives CASSAPGQGSTEAFF.

The chain couples TRBV14 to TRBJ2-1, with D perhaps TRBD1 (6 bases). V dropped 1 base and J dropped 8 bases, with 9 bases sitting between them. CDR3 length equals 13 residues. Germline V gene sequence: CDR1 SGHDN, CDR2 FVKESK. The CDR3 here is CASSQAGAHEQFF. CDR3 DNA: TGTGCCAGCAGCCAAGCAGGGGCCCATGAGCAGTTCTTC.

V usage is TRBV10-3 and J usage is TRBJ1-2; possible D gene TRBD1, 6 bases. The length of the CDR3 is 15 residues. CDR1 is ENHRY, CDR2 SYGVKD, per germline. V was shortened by 6 bases and J by 0 bases, with 14 bases between the two germline ends. CDR3 in amino acids: CAISNGQNSNYGYTF. CDR3 in DNA: TGTGCCATCAGCAACGGACAGAACTCTAACTATGGCTACACCTTC.

V usage is TRBV7-8 and J usage is TRBJ1-1; D uncertain. The CDR3 covers 14 residues. Germline V gene lookup returns CDR1 SGHVS and CDR2 FQNEAQ. V lost 3 bases and J lost 0, with 8 bases in between. CDR3 nucleotides: TGTGCCAGCAGCTTCTCGACTGTGAACACTGAAGCTTTCTTT. This translates into CASSFSTVNTEAFF.

The chain is built from TRBV7-2 and TRBJ1-5; D is uncertain. V lost 6 bases and J lost 7, with 16 bases in between. From germline, CDR1 is SGHTA and CDR2 FQGNSA. The CDR3 runs to 14 residues. CDR3 protein: CASSRGGLKQPQHF. CDR3 bases: TGTGCCAGCAGTCGTGGAGGGTTAAAGCAGCCCCAGCATTTT.

This sequence joins TRBV7-2 and TRBJ2-1, with D maybe TRBD2 (5 bases). This CDR3 comprises 16 residues. V was cut by 0 bases and J by 6 bases, with 15 bases left in between. Germline loops: CDR1 SGHTA, CDR2 FQGNSA. CDR3 amino acids: CASSLASLARGNEQFF. CDR3 bases: TGTGCCAGCAGCTTAGCGTCGCTAGCTCGGGGCAATGAGCAGTTCTTC.

The rearrangement joins TRBV10-1 to TRBJ2-1, with a tentative D call TRBD2 (7 bases). Germline V gene sequence: CDR1 WNHNN, CDR2 SYGVQD (reference sequence). V was cut by 8 bases and J by 9 bases, with 20 bases left in between. The CDR3 covers 14 residues. The CDR3 loop is CASASNGGPGEQFF. Written as DNA, the CDR3 is TGCGCCAGCGCTTCAAACGGGGGGCCAGGTGAGCAGTTCTTC.

The genes are TRBV21-1 and TRBJ2-7; the D call in the table, TRBD1, was not verified against the DNA. TRBV21-1 is a recognized pseudogene. This CDR3 is built from 16 residues. CDR3 in amino acids: CASSKVAQAPSYEQYF. CDR3 sequence (DNA): TGTGCCAGCAGCAAAGTGGCGCAGGCGCCCTCCTACGAGCAGTACTTC.

This sequence joins TRBV6-5 and TRBJ1-5; 10 bases are a match to TRBD1. The CDR3 has 15 amino acids. Germline V gives CDR1 MNHEY, CDR2 SVGAGI. Trimming took 6 bases from V and 2 from J; bases not matched to a gene: 4. The DNA of the CDR3 is TGTGCCAGCAGGAAGGACAGGGGGGGCAATCAGCCCCAGCATTTT. This gives the protein CASRKDRGGNQPQHF.

This chain joins TRBV5-5 and TRBJ1-1; D is possibly TRBD1 (6 bases). The CDR3 runs to 17 residues. Per the germline V gene, CDR1 is SGHKS and CDR2 is YYEKEE (reference sequence). The V end was cut by 0 bases, the J end by 1 base, with 16 bases between. CDR3: CASSLVFGGAGNTEAFF. The DNA of the CDR3 is TGTGCCAGCAGCTTGGTGTTTGGGGGGGCCGGGAACACTGAAGCTTTCTTT.

The chain couples TRBV10-3 to TRBJ1-1, with D unresolved. The germline V gene encodes CDR1 ENHRY and CDR2 SYGVKD. CDR3 length equals 11 residues. CDR3 sequence (DNA): TGTGCAACACGCCGAGGGACTGAAGCTTTCTTT. Protein product: CATRRGTEAFF.

V is TRBV14 and J is TRBJ1-6; 8 bases line up with TRBD1. The CDR3 consists of 14 residues. Trimming removed 3 bases from V and 11 bases from J; junction bases left unmatched: 6. Per germline, CDR1 SGHDN and CDR2 FVKESK. The CDR3 region has the DNA TGTGCCAGCAGCCAGTGGACAGGGAGGACACCCCTCCACTTT. This codes for CASSQWTGRTPLHF.

The CDR3 is CASSPLLAAGELFF. The CDR3, as DNA: TGTGCCAGCAGCCCTCTACTAGCGGCCGGGGAGCTGTTTTTT. This sequence joins TRBV5-5 and TRBJ2-2; the match to TRBD2 covers 8 bases. CDR3 size: 14 residues. Trimming removed 4 bases from V and 6 bases from J; junction bases left unmatched: 5. Germline loops: CDR1 SGHKS, CDR2 YYEKEE (reference sequence).

The V and J genes are TRBV12-3 or TRBV12-4 and TRBJ1-5; the D is unclear. The germline V and J ends were trimmed by 3 bases and 8 bases, with 8 bases remaining between them. There are 12 residues in the CDR3. CDR3 loop: CASSFEREPQHF. In DNA, the CDR3 is TGTGCCAGCAGTTTTGAGAGGGAGCCCCAGCATTTT.

The V gene is TRBV5-1, the J gene TRBJ2-5, with 10 bases matching TRBD2. CDR3 length: 15 amino acids. Germline values: CDR1 SGHRS, CDR2 YFSETQ. The ends lost 4 bases at V and 1 base at J; junction bases unmatched: 4. CDR3 sequence reads: CASSRLAGAQETQYF. CDR3 coding DNA: TGCGCCAGCAGCAGGCTAGCGGGGGCCCAAGAGACCCAGTACTTC.

This chain joins TRBV9 and TRBJ1-2; no reliable D call. Trimming cost V 0 bases and J 7 bases, with 19 bases left between them. The CDR3 covers 16 residues. Germline assignment: CDR1 SGDLS and CDR2 YYNGEE. This CDR3 reads CASSVEGAGPWRGYTF. For the CDR3, the DNA is TGTGCCAGCAGCGTAGAGGGAGCGGGTCCCTGGCGTGGCTACACCTTC.

The chain recombines TRBV19 with TRBJ1-6; D may be TRBD1 (6 bases). This CDR3 is 15 amino acids long. Trimming left V 4 bases short and J 9 bases short, with 16 bases between. Germline V gene sequence: CDR1 LNHDA, CDR2 SQIVND (reference sequence). As DNA, the CDR3 is TGTGCCAGTAGTACCGGGACACCTATCGGTTCACCCCTCCACTTT. It encodes CASSTGTPIGSPLHF.

The chain has TRBV9 and TRBJ2-1, with D possibly matching TRBD2 (7 bases). The ends were cut back, 1 base at V and 4 bases at J, with 21 bases in the middle. The CDR3 contains 18 residues. The germline gives CDR1 SGDLS, CDR2 YYNGEE. The CDR3 nucleotides read TGTGCCAGCAGCGTACACCCGAGGGGGGGCCTAGGTTACAATGAGCAGTTCTTC. Protein product: CASSVHPRGGLGYNEQFF.